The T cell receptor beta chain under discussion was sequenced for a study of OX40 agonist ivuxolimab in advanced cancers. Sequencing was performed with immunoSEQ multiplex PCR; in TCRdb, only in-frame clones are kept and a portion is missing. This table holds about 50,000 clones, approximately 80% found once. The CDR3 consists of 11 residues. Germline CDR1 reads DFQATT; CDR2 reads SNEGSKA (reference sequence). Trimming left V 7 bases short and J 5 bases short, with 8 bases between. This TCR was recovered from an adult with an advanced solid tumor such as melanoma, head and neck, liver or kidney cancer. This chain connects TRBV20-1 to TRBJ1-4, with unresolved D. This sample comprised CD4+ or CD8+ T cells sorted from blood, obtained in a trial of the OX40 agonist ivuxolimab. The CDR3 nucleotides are TGCAGTGTGGGCGGAAATGAAAAACTGTTTTTT. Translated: CSVGGNEKLFF.